This passage covers 24 T cell receptor beta chains from one sample sequenced in a study of T cell responses to AZD1222 COVID-19 vaccine. Here immunoSEQ multiplex PCR was the method, and the copy in TCRdb shows in-frame clones only, minus some. The table lists roughly 55,000 clones, about 85% of them singletons, with under 5% in the top ten. The material sequenced was peripheral blood, taken on day 0 of AZD1222 vaccination. These receptors all stem from an adult in good health.

The chain couples TRBV29-1 to TRBJ1-2, with no clear D. Germline CDR1 SQVTM, CDR2 ANQGSEA. The ends were cut back, 5 bases at V and 0 bases at J, with 4 bases in the middle. There are 11 residues in the CDR3. The DNA of the CDR3 is TGCAGCGTTACAGCTAACTATGGCTACACCTTC. It is translated as CSVTANYGYTF. The whole variable domain, filled in from reference TRBV29-1 and TRBJ1-2, reads SAVISQKPSRDICQRGTSLTIQCQVDSQVTMMFWYRQQPGQSLTLIATANQGSEATYESGFVIDKFPISRPNLTFSTLTVSNMSPEDSSIYLCSVTANYGYTFGSGTRLTVV.

This chain links TRBV7-2 with TRBJ2-3; no clear D. V lost 4 bases and J lost 1, with 15 bases in between. The CDR3 totals 16 residues. Germline V gene lookup returns CDR1 SGHTA and CDR2 FQGNSA. As DNA, the CDR3 is TGTGCCAGCAGCTCCCGCAGGCGCGCAGGCACAGATACGCAGTATTTT. Amino acid sequence: CASSSRRRAGTDTQYF.

The chain has TRBV7-8 and TRBJ1-6, with a tentative D call TRBD1 (5 bases). V lost 1 base, J lost 10 bases, and 17 bases lay in between. Germline lookup yields CDR1 SGHVS and CDR2 FQNEAQ. This CDR3 region has 16 residues. The CDR3 coding sequence is TGTGCCAGCAGCTTAGGACGGTCAGGGCTAGGGTCACCCCTCCACTTT. It translates to CASSLGRSGLGSPLHF.

The chain employs TRBV19 and TRBJ1-5; D remains unclear. The CDR3 totals 12 residues. V shed 6 bases and J shed 7 bases, with 10 bases lying between them. Germline V gene lookup returns CDR1 LNHDA and CDR2 SQIVND (reference sequence). The CDR3 DNA reads TGTGCCAGTAGGGCTAAAGGGCAGCCCCAGCATTTT. Protein product: CASRAKGQPQHF.

This clone was counted once. The rearrangement uses TRBV12-3 or TRBV12-4 and TRBJ1-5; D might be TRBD1 (6 bases). Trimming left V 8 bases short and J 5 bases short, with 13 bases between. The CDR3 loop spans 13 amino acids. The CDR3 is CASLKGGYQPQHF. In DNA, the CDR3 is TGTGCCAGCCTCAAAGGGGGTTATCAGCCCCAGCATTTT.

This clone was seen once. The CDR3 region has the DNA TGTGCCAGCACACCCACCGCCCCTGGGGCCGGCTACACCTTC. Translation: CASTPTAPGAGYTF. The chain carries TRBV6-5 and TRBJ1-2, with D tentatively TRBD1 (5 bases). The CDR3 covers 14 residues. Per the germline V gene, CDR1 is MNHEY and CDR2 is SVGAGI. Trimming pared 7 bases from V and 8 bases from J, leaving 20 bases between.

The chain recombines TRBV6-4 with TRBJ1-5; perhaps TRBD1 as D (5 bases). The V gene's germline CDR1 is MRHNA and CDR2 SNTAGT. V was cut by 3 bases and J by 1 base, with 10 bases left in between. The length of the CDR3 is 15 residues. CDR3 DNA: TGTGCCAGCAGTGAGGGGGAGTGGAGCAATCAGCCCCAGCATTTT. Its protein product is CASSEGEWSNQPQHF.

The chain uses TRBV30 and TRBJ1-5; D gene ambiguous. The CDR3 sequence is 14 residues long. Germline V gene sequence: CDR1 GTSNPN, CDR2 SVGIG (reference sequence). Trimming took 5 bases from V and 2 from J, leaving 13 bases between them. The CDR3 DNA is TGTGCCTGGGCTTACGGACTGGGCAATCAGCCCCAGCATTTT. Its protein is CAWAYGLGNQPQHF.

The chain joins TRBV30 to TRBJ2-3, with TRBD2 identical over 10 bases. V lost 4 bases and J lost 7; bases outside the gene matches: 5. CDR3 length: 13 amino acids. Germline assignment: CDR1 GTSNPN and CDR2 SVGIG (reference sequence). CDR3: CAWTLAGGNTQYF. The CDR3 nucleotides are TGTGCCTGGACCTTAGCGGGGGGAAATACGCAGTATTTT.

The chain employs TRBV23-1 and TRBJ1-2, with no clear D. TRBV23-1 carries the ORF label, with uncertain function. The CDR3 sequence is 13 residues long. Trimming took off 8 bases at V and 6 bases at J, with 16 bases between the two ends. The CDR3 here is CASESDGVNGYTF. Here the CDR3 DNA reads TGCGCCAGCGAGTCTGATGGGGTCAATGGCTACACCTTC.

The genes are TRBV5-6 and TRBJ2-3; D is possibly TRBD2 (7 bases). V lost 2 bases and J 1 base, leaving 17 bases between the germline ends. In germline, CDR1 is SGHDT, CDR2 YYEEEE. The CDR3 loop spans 17 amino acids. In DNA form, the CDR3 reads TGTGCCAGCAGCTTTCCTTCGGGGGGCCGGGGCACAGATACGCAGTATTTT. This sequence encodes CASSFPSGGRGTDTQYF.

The chain has TRBV7-2 and TRBJ2-3; TRBD2 aligns across 8 bases. The germline V gene encodes CDR1 SGHTA and CDR2 FQGNSA. After removal of 1 base from V and 8 bases from J, the junction contained 5 bases not matched to a gene. This CDR3 has 14 amino acids. CDR3 residues: CASSLVTGGGTQYF. The CDR3 region has the DNA TGTGCCAGCAGCTTAGTTACCGGGGGGGGTACGCAGTATTTT.

This clone was counted between two and nine times. V gene TRBV19 combines with J gene TRBJ1-1; D remains unclear. Trimming pared 0 bases from V and 1 base from J, leaving 9 bases between. Germline CDR1 LNHDA, CDR2 SQIVND (reference sequence). The CDR3 covers 15 residues. The CDR3 region has the DNA TGTGCCAGTAGTATAGATGAGGACGGGAACACTGAAGCTTTCTTT. Translation gives CASSIDEDGNTEAFF.

The V call is TRBV10-3, the J call TRBJ1-4, with a possible D match to TRBD1 (5 bases). The germline V gene encodes CDR1 ENHRY and CDR2 SYGVKD. The length of the CDR3 is 12 residues. Trimming cost V 8 bases and J 8 bases, with 12 bases left between them. Written as DNA, the CDR3 is TGTGCCATCGGGGGGGACGAGGAAAAACTGTTTTTT. This encodes CAIGGDEEKLFF.

The chain uses TRBV4-1 and TRBJ1-1, with a possible D match to TRBD1 (5 bases). Germline CDR1 and CDR2: MGHRA and YSYEKL. V lost 4 bases and J lost 1, with 19 bases in between. The CDR3 runs 17 residues. This chain's CDR3 is CASSRSSGGGSNTEAFF. The CDR3 bases are TGCGCCAGCAGCCGCTCTTCAGGTGGGGGATCGAACACTGAAGCTTTCTTT.

Written as DNA, the CDR3 is TGTGCCAGCAGTCCAGACAGGGGAAACACCATATATTTT. Translating gives CASSPDRGNTIYF. The rearrangement uses TRBV2 and TRBJ1-3; D is perhaps TRBD1 (6 bases). Per the germline V gene, CDR1 is SNHLY and CDR2 is FYNNEI. V was shortened by 5 bases and J by 4 bases, with 9 bases between the two germline ends. CDR3 length equals 13 residues.

The genes are TRBV5-4 and TRBJ2-1, with 9 bases matching TRBD1. CDR1 is SGHNT and CDR2 is YYREEE in the germline V gene (reference sequence). This CDR3 has 14 residues. V shed 4 bases and J 4 bases; nucleotides not matched to a gene: 3. The CDR3 is CASSGGQGYNEQFF. The DNA for the CDR3 is TGTGCCAGCAGCGGAGGACAGGGGTACAATGAGCAGTTCTTC.

The genes are TRBV28 and TRBJ2-7; no definite D call. The germline V and J ends were trimmed by 2 bases and 0 bases, with 8 bases remaining between them. The CDR3 runs 14 residues. Germline lookup yields CDR1 MDHEN and CDR2 SYDVKM. CDR3 sequence (DNA): TGTGCCAGCAGTTTAACGGCCGTCTCCTACGAGCAGTACTTC. Translation gives CASSLTAVSYEQYF. The full variable domain, with the rest looked up from reference TRBV28 and TRBJ2-7, is DVKVTQSSRYLVKRTGEKVFLECVQDMDHENMFWYRQDPGLGLRLIYFSYDVKMKEKGDIPEGYSVSREKKERFSLILESASTNQTSMYLCASSLTAVSYEQYFGPGTRLTVT.

This clone was counted between two and nine times. The J gene is TRBJ2-3, the V gene TRBV7-9; possibly TRBD1 or TRBD2 for D (5 bases each). The CDR3 has 12 residues. V lost 4 bases and J 5 bases, leaving 7 bases between the germline ends. CDR1 and CDR2 from the germline V gene are SEHNR and FQNEAQ (reference sequence). CDR3 sequence (DNA): TGTGCCAGCAGCTCGGGGCTAGATACGCAGTATTTT. This encodes CASSSGLDTQYF.

This chain connects TRBV6-5 to TRBJ1-2, with D perhaps matching TRBD1 (6 bases). The germline CDR1 and CDR2 sequences are MNHEY and SVGAGI. V gave up 6 bases and J gave up 1 base, with 9 bases separating them. CDR3 length equals 13 residues. DNA for the CDR3: TGTGCCAGCAGGGTAGGGGGTAACTATGGCTACACCTTC. Encoded protein: CASRVGGNYGYTF.

V is TRBV24-1 and J is TRBJ2-3; D uncertain. The CDR3 is made up of 14 amino acids. Germline V gives CDR1 KGHDR, CDR2 SFDVKD. V lost 9 bases and J 5 bases, leaving 17 bases between the germline ends. The CDR3 nucleotides are TGTGCCACCCGGGCTTCGTCGGGCGTAGATACGCAGTATTTT. It is translated as CATRASSGVDTQYF.

This clone has a handful of counts. The chain is built from TRBV6-5 and TRBJ2-1; the D gene could be TRBD1 or TRBD2 (5 bases each). V was pared by 6 bases and J by 9 bases, with 18 bases between. Germline-derived CDR1 and CDR2 are MNHEY and SVGAGI. CDR3 length: 14 residues. CDR3 DNA sequence: TGTGCCAGCAGGGGGTACGGGGCCGACAGTGAGCAGTTCTTC. Translating it yields CASRGYGADSEQFF.

The gene calls are TRBV19 and TRBJ1-5, with 9 bases aligning to TRBD1. The V segment lost 6 bases and the J segment 6 bases; nucleotides outside the gene matches: 3. The CDR3 runs to 13 residues. Germline values: CDR1 LNHDA, CDR2 SQIVND (reference sequence). CDR3 nucleotides: TGTGCCAGTAGGGGACAGGGCGCTCAGCCCCAGCATTTT. This encodes CASRGQGAQPQHF.

This clone was picked up one time. The rearrangement uses TRBV29-1 and TRBJ2-3; D call uncertain. Per germline, CDR1 SQVTM and CDR2 ANQGSEA. The CDR3 is made up of 10 amino acids. Deletions cut 4 bases from V and 6 bases from J, with 5 bases between. CDR3 DNA: TGCAGCGTTGTGGGGGATACGCAGTATTTT. Translating it yields CSVVGDTQYF.